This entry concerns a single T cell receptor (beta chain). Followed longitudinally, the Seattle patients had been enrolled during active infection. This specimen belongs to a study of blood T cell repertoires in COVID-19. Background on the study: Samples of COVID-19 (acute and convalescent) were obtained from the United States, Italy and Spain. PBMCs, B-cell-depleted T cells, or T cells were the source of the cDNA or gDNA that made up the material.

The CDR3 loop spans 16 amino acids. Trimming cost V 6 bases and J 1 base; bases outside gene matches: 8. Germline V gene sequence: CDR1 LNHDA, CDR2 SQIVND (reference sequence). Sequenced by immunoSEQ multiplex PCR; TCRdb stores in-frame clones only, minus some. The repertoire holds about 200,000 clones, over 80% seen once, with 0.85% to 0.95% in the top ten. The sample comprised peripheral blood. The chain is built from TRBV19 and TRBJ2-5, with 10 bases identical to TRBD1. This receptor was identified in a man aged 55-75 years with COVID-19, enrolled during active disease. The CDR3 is CASRPRDRGLQETQYF. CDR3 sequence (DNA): TGTGCCAGTAGACCCCGGGACAGGGGCCTCCAAGAGACCCAGTACTTC.